These 31 T cell receptor beta chains originate from one sample sequenced in a study of cytomegalovirus exposure and HLA in healthy donors. Primers included in the PCR were 60 Vbeta and 13 Jbeta primers. Sequenced by immunoSEQ multiplex PCR; TCRdb stores in-frame clones only, minus some. The listing records 100,000 to 150,000 clones. The source material was PBMCs. The receptor source for this set is a woman aged 40 to 50 in good health and CMV-seronegative.

V gene TRBV4-1 combines with J gene TRBJ1-1, with D possibly TRBD1 on 5 matching bases. V dropped 1 base and J dropped 3 bases, with 18 bases sitting between them. CDR3 length: 17 amino acids. Germline values: CDR1 MGHRA, CDR2 YSYEKL. The CDR3 bases are TGCGCCAGCAGCCAAGGTCCTGAGATGGGGGGAGACACTGAAGCTTTCTTT. This gives the protein CASSQGPEMGGDTEAFF.

The chain joins TRBV19 to TRBJ2-3; tentatively, D is TRBD1 (5 bases). Germline V CDR1 and CDR2: LNHDA, SQIVND (reference sequence). The CDR3 is 13 amino acids. V was trimmed by 6 bases and J by 2 bases, leaving 9 bases between them. This chain's CDR3 is CASRGQATDTQYF. CDR3 sequence (DNA): TGTGCCAGTAGGGGGCAGGCCACAGATACGCAGTATTTT.

The chain has TRBV7-2 and TRBJ2-7, with 9 bases aligning to TRBD1. Looked up from germline, CDR1 is SGHTA and CDR2 is FQGNSA. Losses at the gene ends were 5 bases for V and 7 bases for J; bases not matched to a gene: 12. CDR3 length: 15 amino acids. The CDR3 sequence: CASSPKIHRGREQYF. The CDR3 DNA is TGTGCCAGCAGCCCTAAGATACACAGGGGGCGTGAGCAGTACTTC.

The chain employs TRBV6-5 and TRBJ2-2; 8 nucleotides align to TRBD2. V lost 0 bases to trimming and J lost 1 base; unmatched junction nucleotides: 1. The CDR3 spans 16 residues. From germline, CDR1 is MNHEY and CDR2 SVGAGI. CDR3 sequence reads: CASSYSLAGNTGELFF. In DNA form, the CDR3 reads TGTGCCAGCAGTTACTCGCTAGCGGGGAACACCGGGGAGCTGTTTTTT.

The gene calls are TRBV9 and TRBJ1-1, with TRBD1 matching 12 bases. Germline lookup yields CDR1 SGDLS and CDR2 YYNGEE. The ends lost 4 bases at V and 4 bases at J; junction bases unmatched: 11. The CDR3 contains 17 residues. The CDR3 loop reads CASSPGQGARLTTEAFF. For the CDR3, the DNA is TGTGCCAGCAGCCCGGGACAGGGGGCCCGATTGACCACTGAAGCTTTCTTT.

V is TRBV5-1 and J is TRBJ2-3, with 7 positions matching TRBD2. The CDR3 consists of 16 residues. The V gene end was trimmed by 2 bases and the J gene end by 3 bases; junction bases not matched to a gene: 9. CDR1 and CDR2 from the germline V gene are SGHRS and YFSETQ. Here the CDR3 reads CASSFLGGKGTDTQYF. CDR3 DNA sequence: TGCGCCAGCAGCTTCCTCGGGGGGAAGGGTACAGATACGCAGTATTTT. The entire variable domain, with the rest obtained from reference TRBV5-1 and TRBJ2-3, is as follows: KAGVTQTPRYLIKTRGQQVTLSCSPISGHRSVSWYQQTPGQGLQFLFEYFSETQRNKGNFPGRFSGRQFSNSRSEMNVSTLELGDSALYLCASSFLGGKGTDTQYFGPGTRLTVL.

J is TRBJ1-3 and V is TRBV18, with D hard to call. Germline V gene data show CDR1 as KGHSH and CDR2 as LQKENI. The CDR3 runs 16 residues. V dropped 5 bases and J dropped 1 base, with 15 bases sitting between them. Here the CDR3 reads CASSREGGGSGNTIYF. Written as DNA, the CDR3 is TGTGCCAGCTCAAGAGAGGGAGGTGGTTCTGGAAACACCATATATTTT.

V is TRBV19 and J is TRBJ1-5; 7 bases line up with TRBD1. Germline loops: CDR1 LNHDA, CDR2 SQIVND (reference sequence). This CDR3 contains 16 residues. Trimming cost V 6 bases and J 8 bases; bases outside gene matches: 16. CDR3 sequence: CASSTGVRVSSEPQHF. The CDR3 nucleotides are TGTGCCAGTAGCACAGGGGTTAGGGTTTCTAGTGAGCCCCAGCATTTT.

The rearrangement uses TRBV7-2 and TRBJ1-5; D possibly corresponds to TRBD1 (5 bases). V lost 1 base and J 4 bases, leaving 11 bases between the germline ends. Germline V gene data show CDR1 as SGHTA and CDR2 as FQGNSA. There are 15 residues in the CDR3. CDR3 nucleotides: TGTGCCAGCAGCTTAGGTGGGGCAGGAAATCAGCCCCAGCATTTT. Amino acid sequence: CASSLGGAGNQPQHF.

This chain connects TRBV10-1 to TRBJ2-7; 8 positions match TRBD1. With 5 bases clipped from V and 5 bases from J, the junction kept 5 bases outside the gene matches. The CDR3 has 13 residues. Per germline, CDR1 WNHNN and CDR2 SYGVQD (reference sequence). CDR3: CASSQSTGDEQYV. The CDR3 region has the DNA TGCGCCAGCAGTCAATCGACAGGGGACGAGCAGTACGTC.

The chain has TRBV28 and TRBJ1-4; unclear D gene. The CDR3 totals 14 residues. Germline CDR1 MDHEN, CDR2 SYDVKM. V lost 2 bases and J 1 base, leaving 5 bases between the germline ends. The CDR3 here is CASSLLLTNEKLFF. The CDR3 bases are TGTGCCAGCAGTTTACTACTAACTAATGAAAAACTGTTTTTT.

The rearrangement links TRBV18 to TRBJ1-4, with 7 bases matching TRBD1. The germline CDR1 and CDR2 sequences are KGHSH and LQKENI. The CDR3 is 16 residues long. The V and J ends lost 4 bases and 2 bases, in that order; junction bases with no gene match: 7. The CDR3 loop reads CASSLFGTATNEKLFF. The CDR3 DNA reads TGTGCCAGCTCACTCTTCGGGACAGCTACTAATGAAAAACTGTTTTTT.

V usage is TRBV4-2 and J usage is TRBJ1-2; maybe TRBD1 (5 bases). Trimming shortened V by 1 base and J by 8 bases, and 20 bases separated the two germline ends. The V gene's germline CDR1 is LGHNA and CDR2 YNFKEQ. The CDR3 is 16 amino acids. The CDR3 DNA reads as TGTGCCAGCAGCCAAGGCGGGGCAGGCCCCCTCGGAGGCTACACCTTC. Residues: CASSQGGAGPLGGYTF.

The chain links TRBV6-5 to TRBJ1-1; D is perhaps TRBD1 (5 bases). CDR3 length: 15 residues. Trimming took off 3 bases at V and 6 bases at J, with 17 bases between the two ends. CDR1 MNHEY and CDR2 SVGAGI come from the germline V gene. CDR3 amino acids: CASSYWQGNKAEAFF. The CDR3 coding sequence is TGTGCCAGCAGTTATTGGCAGGGAAATAAGGCTGAAGCTTTCTTT.

This CDR3 is CAISATYGTYEQYF. Here the CDR3 DNA reads TGTGCCATCAGTGCTACGTACGGTACCTACGAGCAGTACTTC. The rearrangement links TRBV10-3 to TRBJ2-7; no definite D call. The germline V and J ends were trimmed by 4 bases and 2 bases, with 12 bases remaining between them. Germline CDR1 reads ENHRY; CDR2 reads SYGVKD. The CDR3 runs 14 residues.

The V and J genes are TRBV7-2 and TRBJ1-1; 10 positions agree with TRBD1. V lost 3 bases to trimming and J lost 6 bases; unmatched junction nucleotides: 1. Germline lookup yields CDR1 SGHTA and CDR2 FQGNSA. The CDR3 totals 13 residues. The CDR3 sequence is CASSLGQGPEAFF. CDR3 bases: TGTGCCAGCAGCTTGGGACAGGGGCCTGAAGCTTTCTTT.

The rearrangement joins TRBV10-3 to TRBJ2-7, with a weak D call TRBD2 (5 bases). This CDR3 region has 10 residues. With 7 bases removed from V and 6 bases from J, the gap between germline ends came to 7 bases. Per germline, CDR1 ENHRY and CDR2 SYGVKD. The CDR3 region has the DNA TGTGCCATCACCGGACTCGAGCAGTACTTC. It encodes CAITGLEQYF.

This chain links TRBV6-5 with TRBJ2-6; 7 bases fit TRBD1. The CDR3 has 15 residues. After removal of 6 bases from V and 2 bases from J, the junction contained 4 bases not matched to a gene. CDR1 and CDR2 (germline): MNHEY, SVGAGI. CDR3 amino acids: CASRRQGTGANVLTF. The CDR3 bases are TGTGCCAGCAGAAGACAGGGAACTGGGGCCAACGTCCTGACTTTC.

The gene calls are TRBV6-6 and TRBJ1-4; 7 bases line up with TRBD1. V lost 8 bases and J lost 4; bases outside the gene matches: 4. Germline assignment: CDR1 MNHNY and CDR2 SVGAGI (reference sequence). The CDR3 runs to 13 residues. CDR3 sequence reads: CASHTGDNEKLFF. The CDR3 coding sequence is TGTGCCAGCCACACAGGGGATAATGAAAAACTGTTTTTT.

The chain employs TRBV9 and TRBJ2-2, with 8 bases matching TRBD1. The CDR3 runs to 14 residues. From germline, CDR1 is SGDLS and CDR2 YYNGEE. The V gene end was trimmed by 0 bases and the J gene end by 6 bases; junction bases not matched to a gene: 1. CDR3 DNA: TGTGCCAGCAGCGTAGCAGGGGGCCCCGGGGAGCTGTTTTTT. Protein sequence: CASSVAGGPGELFF.

The V and J genes are TRBV6-6 and TRBJ1-1; TRBD1 matches at 8 bases. CDR1 is MNHNY, CDR2 SVGAGI, per germline (reference sequence). This CDR3 has 16 amino acids. V shed 2 bases, J shed 4 bases, and the junction held 9 bases outside the gene matches. The CDR3 bases are TGTGCCAGCAGTTACGGGGGGGCAGGGGGCCGCACTGAAGCTTTCTTT. Protein product: CASSYGGAGGRTEAFF.

The chain recombines TRBV10-3 with TRBJ2-7, with 7 bases fitting TRBD1. The CDR3 runs 15 residues. Germline values: CDR1 ENHRY, CDR2 SYGVKD. V lost 4 bases to trimming and J lost 0 bases; unmatched junction nucleotides: 6. The CDR3 DNA reads as TGTGCCATCAGTGTTTCCGGGACAGTCTCCTACGAGCAGTACTTC. Its translation is CAISVSGTVSYEQYF.

The CDR3: CAISRSEDSTDTQYF. In DNA, the CDR3 is TGTGCCATCAGTCGGTCAGAGGATAGCACAGATACGCAGTATTTT. The rearrangement links TRBV10-3 to TRBJ2-3, with D unresolved. This CDR3 has 15 residues. V lost 5 bases to trimming and J lost 0 bases, with 12 bases between them. CDR1 ENHRY and CDR2 SYGVKD come from the germline V gene.

The chain carries TRBV7-9 and TRBJ2-5; D is perhaps TRBD2 (6 bases). The CDR3 extends over 15 amino acids. Deletions cut 1 base from V and 1 base from J, with 10 bases between. Germline V gene data show CDR1 as SEHNR and CDR2 as FQNEAQ (reference sequence). The CDR3 protein is CASSLGRGTQETQYF. CDR3 coding DNA: TGTGCCAGCAGCTTAGGTCGGGGGACCCAAGAGACCCAGTACTTC.

V and J are TRBV7-6 and TRBJ2-3; 9 nucleotides agree with TRBD2. Trimming at V came to 1 base and at J to 0 bases, leaving 2 bases not matched to a gene. Germline V gene sequence: CDR1 SGHVS, CDR2 FNYEAQ. This CDR3 region has 16 residues. Written as DNA, the CDR3 is TGTGCCAGCAGCTTAGGCGGGGGGGCTAGCACAGATACGCAGTATTTT. Amino acid sequence: CASSLGGGASTDTQYF.

The genes are TRBV7-9 and TRBJ1-4; D is perhaps TRBD1 (6 bases). The CDR3 has 14 residues. The ends were cut back, 2 bases at V and 5 bases at J, with 9 bases in the middle. Germline assignment: CDR1 SEHNR and CDR2 FQNEAQ (reference sequence). As DNA, the CDR3 is TGTGCCAGCAGCTTATTTCAGGGGAATGAAAAACTGTTTTTT. This codes for CASSLFQGNEKLFF. Combining the CDR3 with reference TRBV7-9 and TRBJ1-4 gives the whole variable domain DTGVSQNPRHKITKRGQNVTFRCDPISEHNRLYWYRQTLGQGPEFLTYFQNEAQLEKSRLLSDRFSAERPKGSFSTLEIQRTEQGDSAMYLCASSLFQGNEKLFFGSGTQLSVL.

The V call is TRBV6-6, the J call TRBJ1-1; no definite D call. CDR1 and CDR2 from the germline V gene are MNHNY and SVGAGI (reference sequence). Trimming left V 7 bases short and J 5 bases short, with 20 bases between. The CDR3 is made up of 15 amino acids. This chain's CDR3 is CASKLDYDGRTEAFF. CDR3 coding DNA: TGTGCCAGCAAACTAGACTATGACGGTCGAACTGAAGCTTTCTTT.

J is TRBJ1-3 and V is TRBV5-1; 10 bases map to TRBD1. This CDR3 spans 18 amino acids. Germline trimming cut 2 bases from V and 0 bases from J; bases unmatched to any gene: 8. The germline V gene has CDR1 SGHRS and CDR2 YFSETQ. CDR3 nucleotide sequence: TGCGCCAGCAGCTTACGCGGGGGGACAGGGGTCTCTGGAAACACCATATATTTT. Its translation: CASSLRGGTGVSGNTIYF.

The chain joins TRBV7-9 to TRBJ2-3; possible D gene TRBD2, 7 bases. Between the trimmed V and J ends, which lost 5 bases and 8 bases, there was a span of 29 bases. This CDR3 region has 18 residues. Germline lookup yields CDR1 SEHNR and CDR2 FQNEAQ (reference sequence). The CDR3 loop reads CASSIGGVLGATLSTQYF. CDR3 DNA: TGTGCCAGCAGCATTGGGGGGGTTCTGGGGGCCACGCTTTCTACGCAGTATTTT.

The chain recombines TRBV10-3 with TRBJ1-1, with TRBD1 matching 7 bases. V dropped 5 bases and J dropped 3; count of bases not matched to a gene: 3. CDR1 and CDR2 from the germline V gene are ENHRY and SYGVKD. The CDR3 is 13 amino acids. Written as DNA, the CDR3 is TGTGCCATCAGTTTAACAGGGGACACTGAAGCTTTCTTT. This encodes CAISLTGDTEAFF.

Note on this clone: The sample has other DNA sequences that encode this CDR3 too. This chain connects TRBV5-6 to TRBJ1-1, with 11 bases aligning to TRBD1. The CDR3 is 14 residues long. Germline loops: CDR1 SGHDT, CDR2 YYEEEE. Unmatched junction bases numbered 6, after V lost 3 bases and J lost 8 bases. DNA of the CDR3: TGTGCCAGCAGCTGGGGACAGGGGGGTACCGAAGCTTTCTTT. Amino acids: CASSWGQGGTEAFF.